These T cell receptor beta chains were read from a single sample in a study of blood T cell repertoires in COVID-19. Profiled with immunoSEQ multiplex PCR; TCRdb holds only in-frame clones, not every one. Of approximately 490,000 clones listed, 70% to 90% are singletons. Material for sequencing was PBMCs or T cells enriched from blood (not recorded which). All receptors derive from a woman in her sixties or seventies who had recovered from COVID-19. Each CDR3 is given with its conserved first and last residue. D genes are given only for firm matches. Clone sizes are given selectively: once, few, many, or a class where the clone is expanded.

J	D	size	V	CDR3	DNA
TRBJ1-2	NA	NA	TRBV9	CASSEREIWYGYTF	TGTGCCAGCAGCGAACGGGAAATTTGGTATGGCTACACCTTC
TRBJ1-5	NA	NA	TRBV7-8	CASSLTGPQPQHF	TGTGCCAGCAGCTTAACAGGGCCACAGCCCCAGCATTTT
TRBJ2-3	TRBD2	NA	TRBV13	CASSLGLAGGSTDTQYF	TGTGCCAGCAGCCTGGGACTAGCGGGGGGGAGCACAGATACGCAGTATTTT
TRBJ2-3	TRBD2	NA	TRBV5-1	CASSLGLAGGQDTQYF	TGCGCCAGCAGCTTGGGACTAGCGGGGGGCCAGGATACGCAGTATTTT
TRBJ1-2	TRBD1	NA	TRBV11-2	CASSPSIQGIPLYGYTF	TGTGCCAGCAGCCCCTCAATACAGGGGATCCCCCTCTATGGCTACACCTTC
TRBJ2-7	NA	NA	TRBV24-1	CATSDPSSIPYEQYF	TGTGCCACCAGTGATCCCTCTAGCATCCCCTACGAGCAGTACTTC
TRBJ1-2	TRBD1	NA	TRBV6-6	CASSYRGGRENYGYTF	TGTGCCAGCAGTTACCGAGGGGGCAGGGAAAACTATGGCTACACCTTC
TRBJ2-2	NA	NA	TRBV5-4	CASSTVWGGVYTGELFF	TGTGCCAGCTCCACGGTCTGGGGCGGGGTTTACACCGGGGAGCTGTTTTTT
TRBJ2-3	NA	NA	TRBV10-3	CAISGAYREPQYF	TGTGCCATCAGTGGGGCTTACCGGGAGCCACAGTATTTT
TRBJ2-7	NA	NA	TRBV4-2	CASSQEIVAGAAYEQYF	TGTGCCAGCAGCCAAGAGATCGTTGCGGGGGCCGCCTACGAGCAGTACTTC
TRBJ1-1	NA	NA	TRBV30	CAWRARGGWKDTEAFF	TGTGCCTGGAGAGCCCGAGGAGGATGGAAGGACACTGAAGCTTTCTTT
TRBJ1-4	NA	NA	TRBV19	CASSTVRVENEKLFF	TGTGCCAGTAGTACCGTCAGGGTGGAGAATGAAAAACTGTTTTTT
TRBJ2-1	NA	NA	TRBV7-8	CASSLTAYNEQFF	TGTGCCAGCAGCTTAACTGCCTACAATGAGCAGTTCTTC
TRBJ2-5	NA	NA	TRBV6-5	CASSSTSLQETQYF	TGTGCCAGCAGTTCAACAAGTTTACAAGAGACCCAGTACTTC
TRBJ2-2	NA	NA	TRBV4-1	CASSQLSPGTGELFF	TGCGCCAGCAGCCAGCTTAGTCCTGGCACCGGGGAGCTGTTTTTT
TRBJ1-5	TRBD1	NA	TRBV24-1	CATSDPGQGVNQPQHF	TGTGCCACCAGTGACCCCGGACAGGGGGTAAATCAGCCCCAGCATTTT
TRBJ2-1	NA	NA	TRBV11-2	CASSPRYNEQFF	TGTGCCAGCAGCCCTAGGTACAATGAGCAGTTCTTC
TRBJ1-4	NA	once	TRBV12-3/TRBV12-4	CASRLSGFEKLFF	TGTGCCAGCAGGTTGTCGGGATTTGAAAAACTGTTTTTT
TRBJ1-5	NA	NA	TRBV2	CASSEGAAINQPQHF	TGTGCCAGCAGTGAAGGGGCAGCCATTAATCAGCCCCAGCATTTT
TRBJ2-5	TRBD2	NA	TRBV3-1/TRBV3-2	CASSQDQFLPLAYQETQYF	TGTGCCAGCAGCCAAGATCAGTTCTTGCCACTAGCGTACCAAGAGACCCAGTACTTC
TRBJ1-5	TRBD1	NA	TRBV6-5	CASSTDRGHQPQHF	TGTGCCAGCAGTACGGACAGGGGGCATCAGCCCCAGCATTTT
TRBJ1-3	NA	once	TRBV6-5	CASQAPSGNTIYF	TGTGCCAGCCAGGCACCCTCTGGAAACACCATATATTTT
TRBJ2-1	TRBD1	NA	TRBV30	CAWRNRGVRNEQFF	TGTGCCTGGAGAAACAGGGGAGTCCGCAATGAGCAGTTCTTC
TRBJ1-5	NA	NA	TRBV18	CASSPLPTGSNQPQHF	TGTGCCAGCTCACCACTACCGACGGGTAGCAATCAGCCCCAGCATTTT
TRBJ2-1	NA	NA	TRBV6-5	CASSHSSGEQFF	TGTGCCAGCAGCCACAGTAGTGGTGAGCAGTTCTTC
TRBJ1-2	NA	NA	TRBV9	CASSVGGGGSSGSGYTF	TGTGCCAGCAGCGTCGGAGGTGGGGGGTCGAGCGGTAGTGGCTACACCTTC
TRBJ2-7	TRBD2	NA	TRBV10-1	CASSETGLAGGPPYEQYF	TGCGCCAGCAGTGAAACCGGACTAGCGGGGGGTCCCCCCTACGAGCAGTACTTC
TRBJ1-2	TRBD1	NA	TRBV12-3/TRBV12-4	CALGQVIGGYTF	TGTGCCTTGGGACAGGTGATTGGTGGCTACACCTTC
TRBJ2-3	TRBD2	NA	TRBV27	CASSSAGGMTDTQYF	TGTGCCAGCAGTTCGGCGGGGGGCATGACAGATACGCAGTATTTT
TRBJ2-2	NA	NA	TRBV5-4	CASTRLGSITGELFF	TGTGCCAGCACCCGACTAGGTTCCATTACCGGGGAGCTGTTTTTT
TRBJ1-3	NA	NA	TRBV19	CASSWRYSGNTIYF	TGTGCCAGTAGTTGGAGATACTCTGGAAACACCATATATTTT
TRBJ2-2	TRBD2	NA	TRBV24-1	CATSVAGDTGELFF	TGTGCCACCAGTGTAGCGGGGGATACCGGGGAGCTGTTTTTT
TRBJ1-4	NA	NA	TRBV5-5	CASTPDSATNEKLFF	TGTGCCAGCACCCCGGACTCTGCAACTAATGAAAAACTGTTTTTT
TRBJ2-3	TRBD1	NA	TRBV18	CASSRIQGSADTQYF	TGTGCCAGCTCACGGATACAGGGGTCCGCAGATACGCAGTATTTT
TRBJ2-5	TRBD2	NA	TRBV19	CASSDPGGSQETQYF	TGTGCCAGTAGTGACCCGGGAGGGTCGCAAGAGACCCAGTACTTC
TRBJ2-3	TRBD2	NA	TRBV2	CASSERPGLAGTSDTQYF	TGTGCCAGCAGTGAAAGGCCGGGACTAGCGGGGACTTCAGATACGCAGTATTTT
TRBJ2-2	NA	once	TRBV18	CASSRQGVNTNTGELFF	TGTGCCAGCTCACGACAAGGGGTGAATACGAACACCGGGGAGCTGTTTTTT
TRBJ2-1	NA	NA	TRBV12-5	CASGTTDDGVSTYNEQFF	TGTGCTAGTGGTACCACAGACGACGGTGTGTCGACGTACAATGAGCAGTTCTTC
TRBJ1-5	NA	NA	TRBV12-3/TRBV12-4	CASSPDGNQPQHF	TGTGCCAGCAGTCCAGATGGCAATCAGCCCCAGCATTTT
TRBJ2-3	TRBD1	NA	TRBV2	CASSVLTGGDTQYF	TGTGCCAGCAGTGTCCTTACAGGGGGGGATACGCAGTATTTT
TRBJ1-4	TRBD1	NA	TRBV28	CASSFGNTGGKLFF	TGTGCCAGCTCTTTCGGAAATACAGGGGGAAAACTGTTTTTT
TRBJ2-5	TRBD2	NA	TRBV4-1	CASSQVRLGLGRGETQYF	TGCGCCAGCAGCCAAGTTCGATTGGGACTAGGTCGGGGGGAGACCCAGTACTTC
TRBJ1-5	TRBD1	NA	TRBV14	CASSLTTGDDQPQHF	TGTGCCAGCAGCCTTACGACAGGGGATGATCAGCCCCAGCATTTT
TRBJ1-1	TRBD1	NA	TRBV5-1	CASSPTGGGTEAFF	TGCGCCAGCAGCCCGACAGGGGGCGGCACTGAAGCTTTCTTT
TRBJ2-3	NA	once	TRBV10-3	CAIKERGTDTQYF	TGTGCCATCAAGGAGCGGGGCACAGATACGCAGTATTTT
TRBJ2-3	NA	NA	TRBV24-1	CATSDLGGPSTDTQYF	TGTGCCACCAGTGATTTAGGCGGGCCCTCCACAGATACGCAGTATTTT
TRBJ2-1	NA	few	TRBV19	CASTPGDSYNEQFF	TGTGCCAGTACCCCGGGGGACAGTTACAATGAGCAGTTCTTC
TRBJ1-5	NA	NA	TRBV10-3	CATLPGERGSNQPQHF	TGTGCCACCCTTCCAGGGGAACGGGGTAGCAATCAGCCCCAGCATTTT
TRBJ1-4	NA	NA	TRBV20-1	CSALKQEKLFF	TGCAGTGCCCTAAAGCAAGAAAAACTGTTTTTT
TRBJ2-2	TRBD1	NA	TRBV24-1	CATSQPGTVSGELFF	TGTGCCACCAGTCAACCCGGGACAGTTTCCGGGGAGCTGTTTTTT
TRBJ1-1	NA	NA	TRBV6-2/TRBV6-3	CASSLTIRPEAFF	TGTGCCAGCAGTCTTACTATACGACCCGAAGCTTTCTTT
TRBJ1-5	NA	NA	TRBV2	CASRVQGSSNQPQHF	TGTGCCAGCAGAGTACAGGGTTCGAGCAATCAGCCCCAGCATTTT
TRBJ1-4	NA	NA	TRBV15	CATSSRKAGEKLFF	TGTGCCACCAGCAGTCGGAAGGCGGGTGAAAAACTGTTTTTT
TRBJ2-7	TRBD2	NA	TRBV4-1	CASSQEEGLPSYEQYF	TGCGCCAGCAGCCAAGAGGAGGGACTACCCAGCTACGAGCAGTACTTC
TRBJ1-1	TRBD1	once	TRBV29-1	CSVDLQGANTEAFF	TGCAGCGTTGACCTGCAGGGGGCCAACACTGAAGCTTTCTTT